This T cell receptor beta chain came from a study of blood T cell repertoires in COVID-19. Study-level information: Acute and convalescent COVID-19 samples came from the United States, Italy and Spain. Sources were T cells, B-cell-depleted T cells, or PBMCs; the material itself was cDNA or gDNA.

A Seattle source enrolled patients during active infection and followed them longitudinally. Original data processing: It was from reference gene primer amplification that nucleated cell counts were estimated. Profiled with immunoSEQ multiplex PCR; TCRdb holds only in-frame clones, not every one. V and J calls and clone size are those listed in that table; D and trimming were worked out from the DNA. The sample gives about 200,000 clones, about 81% of which show up once; 8% to 10% is in the top ten. Germline loops: CDR1 SGHAT, CDR2 FQNNGV. This CDR3 contains 15 residues. Losses at the gene ends were 5 bases for V and 6 bases for J; bases not matched to a gene: 9.

V gene TRBV11-2 combines with J gene TRBJ1-2, with 10 nucleotides matching TRBD1. Sequenced: peripheral blood. This receptor was identified in a woman aged 80 or older with COVID-19, enrolled during active disease. CDR3 DNA sequence: TGTGCCAGCAGCCCCCGACAGGGGGCTTCTCATGGCTACACCTTC. Translation: CASSPRQGASHGYTF.